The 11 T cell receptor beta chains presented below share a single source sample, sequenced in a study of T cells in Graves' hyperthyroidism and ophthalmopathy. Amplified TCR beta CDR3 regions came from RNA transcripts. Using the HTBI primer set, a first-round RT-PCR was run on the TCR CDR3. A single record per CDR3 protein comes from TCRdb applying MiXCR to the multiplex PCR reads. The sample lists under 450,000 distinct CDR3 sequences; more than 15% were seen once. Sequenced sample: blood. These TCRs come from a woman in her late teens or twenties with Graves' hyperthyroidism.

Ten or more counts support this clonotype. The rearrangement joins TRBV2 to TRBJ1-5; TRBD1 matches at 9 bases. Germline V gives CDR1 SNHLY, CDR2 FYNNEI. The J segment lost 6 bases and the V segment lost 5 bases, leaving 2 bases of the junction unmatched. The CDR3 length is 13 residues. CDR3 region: CASSRDRVQPQHF. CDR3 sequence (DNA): TGTGCCAGCAGTCGGGACAGGGTTCAGCCCCAGCATTTT.

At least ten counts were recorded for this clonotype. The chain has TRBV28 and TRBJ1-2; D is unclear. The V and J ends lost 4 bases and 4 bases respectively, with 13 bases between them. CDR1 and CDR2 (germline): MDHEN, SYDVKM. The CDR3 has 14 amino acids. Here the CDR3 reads CASSSPQRTYGYTF. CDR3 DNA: TGTGCCAGCAGTTCCCCACAGCGAACCTATGGCTACACCTTC.

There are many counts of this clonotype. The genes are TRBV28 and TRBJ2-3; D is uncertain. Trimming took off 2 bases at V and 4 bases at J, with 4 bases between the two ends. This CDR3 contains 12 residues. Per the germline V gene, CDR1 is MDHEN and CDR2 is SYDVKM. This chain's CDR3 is CASSLRADTQYF. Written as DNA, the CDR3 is TGTGCCAGCAGTTTACGGGCAGATACGCAGTATTTT. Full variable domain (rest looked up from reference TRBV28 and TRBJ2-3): DVKVTQSSRYLVKRTGEKVFLECVQDMDHENMFWYRQDPGLGLRLIYFSYDVKMKEKGDIPEGYSVSREKKERFSLILESASTNQTSMYLCASSLRADTQYFGPGTRLTVL.

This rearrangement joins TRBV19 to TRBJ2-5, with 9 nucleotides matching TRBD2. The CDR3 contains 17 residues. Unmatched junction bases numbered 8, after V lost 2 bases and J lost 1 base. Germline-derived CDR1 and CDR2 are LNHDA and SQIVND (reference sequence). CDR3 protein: CASSIRPLAGIQETQYF. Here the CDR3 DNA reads TGTGCCAGTAGTATAAGGCCCCTAGCGGGAATCCAAGAGACCCAGTACTTC.

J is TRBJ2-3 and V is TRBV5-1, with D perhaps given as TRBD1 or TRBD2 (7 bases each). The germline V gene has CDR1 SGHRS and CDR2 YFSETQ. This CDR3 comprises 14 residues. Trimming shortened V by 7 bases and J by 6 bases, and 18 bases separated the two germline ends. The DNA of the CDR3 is TGCGCCAGCGGGGGGGACAGACCCACGGATACGCAGTATTTT. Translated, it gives CASGGDRPTDTQYF.

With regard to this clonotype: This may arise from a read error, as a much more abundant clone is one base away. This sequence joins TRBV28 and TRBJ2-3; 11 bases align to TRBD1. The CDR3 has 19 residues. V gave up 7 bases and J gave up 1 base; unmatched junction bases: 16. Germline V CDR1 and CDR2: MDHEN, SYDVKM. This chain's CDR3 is CASNSITGTGGSGTDTQYF. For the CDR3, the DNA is TGTGCCAGCAATTCAATCACCGGGACAGGGGGGAGTGGCACAGATACGCAGTATTTT.

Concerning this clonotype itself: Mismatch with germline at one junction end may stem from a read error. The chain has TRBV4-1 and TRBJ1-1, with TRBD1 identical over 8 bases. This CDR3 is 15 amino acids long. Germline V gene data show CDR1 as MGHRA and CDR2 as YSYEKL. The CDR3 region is CASSQGGQGDTEAFF. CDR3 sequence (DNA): TGTGCCAGCAGCCAAGGTGGACAGGGTGACACTGAAGCTTTCTTT.

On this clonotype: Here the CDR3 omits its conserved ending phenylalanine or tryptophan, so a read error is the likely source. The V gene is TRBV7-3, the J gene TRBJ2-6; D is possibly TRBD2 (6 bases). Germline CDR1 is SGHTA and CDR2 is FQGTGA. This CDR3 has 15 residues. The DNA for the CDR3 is TGCGCCAGCAGCTTCGGGCGGGGTGGGGCCAACGTCCTGACTTCC. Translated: CASSFGRGGANVLTS.

This CDR3 reads CARTYVRTGVLAFF. The CDR3, as DNA: TGTGCCAGGACTTATGTGAGGACAGGGGTATTAGCTTTCTTT. The chain links TRBV25-1 to TRBJ1-1; 9 nucleotides match TRBD1. Germline V lookup: CDR1 MGHDK, CDR2 SYGVNS. Germline trimming cut 9 bases from V and 10 bases from J; bases unmatched to any gene: 15. The CDR3 sequence is 14 residues long.

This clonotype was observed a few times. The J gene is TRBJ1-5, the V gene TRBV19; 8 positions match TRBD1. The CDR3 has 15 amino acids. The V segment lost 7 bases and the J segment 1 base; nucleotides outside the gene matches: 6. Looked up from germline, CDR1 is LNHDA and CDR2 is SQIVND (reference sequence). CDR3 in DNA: TGTGCCAGTAAGGGCAGGGGGCAAAGCAATCAGCCCCAGCATTTT. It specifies CASKGRGQSNQPQHF. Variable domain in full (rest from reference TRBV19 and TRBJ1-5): DGGITQSPKYLFRKEGQNVTLSCEQNLNHDAMYWYRQDPGQGLRLIYYSQIVNDFQKGDIAEGYSVSREKKESFPLTVTSAQKNPTAFYLCASKGRGQSNQPQHFGDGTRLSIL.

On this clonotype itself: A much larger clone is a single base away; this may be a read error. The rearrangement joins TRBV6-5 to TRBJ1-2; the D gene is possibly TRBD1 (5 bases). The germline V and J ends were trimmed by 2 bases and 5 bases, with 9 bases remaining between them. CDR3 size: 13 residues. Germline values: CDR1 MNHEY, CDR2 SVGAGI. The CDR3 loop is CASSYRGPYGYTF. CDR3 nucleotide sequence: TGTGCCAGCAGTTACAGGGGCCCTTATGGCTACACCTTC.